The 25 T cell receptor beta chains presented below share a single source sample, sequenced in a study of immune evolution from preneoplasia to lung adenocarcinoma. TCRdb's copy holds only in-frame clones and misses some; the assay was immunoSEQ multiplex PCR. This sample has 3,000 to 4,000 clones, with about 50% found just once. Sequencing was performed on FFPE normal lung tissue adjacent to the tumor. These receptors originate from a person between 50 and 60 years old with lung adenocarcinoma.

By share, this clone counts as large. The rearrangement links TRBV9 to TRBJ2-5; TRBD2 is a possible D gene (6 bases). The CDR3 is 14 amino acids. The V end lost 0 bases, the J end lost 0 bases, and 6 bases lay between the germline ends. CDR1 SGDLS and CDR2 YYNGEE come from the germline V gene. CDR3 nucleotides: TGTGCCAGCAGCGTAGGGGGGGACCAAGAGACCCAGTACTTC. Translating gives CASSVGGDQETQYF.

This sequence joins TRBV14 and TRBJ1-6, with a tentative D call TRBD1 (5 bases). CDR3 length: 15 amino acids. Trimming stripped 1 base from V and 9 bases from J, with 13 bases between. CDR1 SGHDN and CDR2 FVKESK come from the germline V gene. The CDR3 protein is CASSQVVGVGSPLHF. As DNA, the CDR3 is TGTGCCAGCAGCCAAGTTGTAGGGGTTGGTTCACCCCTCCACTTT.

The V gene is TRBV27, the J gene TRBJ2-1; D unresolved. V lost 6 bases, J lost 4 bases, and 16 bases lay in between. The germline V gene encodes CDR1 MNHEY and CDR2 SMNVEV (reference sequence). The CDR3 sequence is 15 residues long. The CDR3 DNA follows: TGTGCCAGCAGCCCCATAGTACGCGGTTACAATGAGCAGTTCTTC. Translation: CASSPIVRGYNEQFF.

The chain combines TRBV4-1 with TRBJ1-2; weak D call: TRBD1 (5 bases). Germline CDR1 reads MGHRA; CDR2 reads YSYEKL. CDR3 length equals 15 residues. V gave up 0 bases and J gave up 7 bases, with 15 bases separating them. For the CDR3, the DNA is TGCGCCAGCAGCCAAGACTGGGAGGGGCGCGTTGGCTACACCTTC. Amino acids: CASSQDWEGRVGYTF.

CDR3: CASSRDSNTEAFF. For the CDR3, the DNA is TGTGCCAGCAGCCGGGACTCGAACACTGAAGCTTTCTTT. This sequence joins TRBV6-6 and TRBJ1-1; maybe TRBD1 (5 bases). The V end was cut by 6 bases, the J end by 1 base, with 9 bases between. This CDR3 is 13 amino acids long. Germline V gene data show CDR1 as MNHNY and CDR2 as SVGAGI (reference sequence).

The chain joins TRBV30 to TRBJ2-5; 15 bases match TRBD2. The CDR3 has 14 amino acids. Trimming cost V 5 bases and J 5 bases; bases outside gene matches: 3. The germline V gene encodes CDR1 GTSNPN and CDR2 SVGIG (reference sequence). As DNA, the CDR3 is TGTGCCTGGTCCGGACTAGCGGGAGGGGAGACCCAGTACTTC. Amino acids: CAWSGLAGGETQYF.

This chain's CDR3 is CASRPGVGEGYTF. As DNA, the CDR3 is TGTGCCAGCAGACCCGGCGTGGGAGAAGGCTACACCTTC. J is TRBJ1-2 and V is TRBV28; D is unclear. Germline assignment: CDR1 MDHEN and CDR2 SYDVKM. Trimming pared 6 bases from V and 8 bases from J, leaving 16 bases between. CDR3 length equals 13 residues.

This clone was observed a handful of times. The J gene is TRBJ2-1, the V gene TRBV7-3; D ambiguous. Trimming pared 0 bases from V and 6 bases from J, leaving 12 bases between. The CDR3 spans 15 residues. Per the germline V gene, CDR1 is SGHTA and CDR2 is FQGTGA. CDR3 loop: CASSLTPRASNEQFF. CDR3 DNA sequence: TGTGCCAGCAGCTTAACCCCTCGGGCATCCAATGAGCAGTTCTTC.

The V and J genes are TRBV19 and TRBJ2-3; perhaps TRBD2 as D (6 bases). The CDR3 extends over 14 amino acids. CDR1 and CDR2 from the germline V gene are LNHDA and SQIVND (reference sequence). V was trimmed by 2 bases and J by 3 bases, leaving 9 bases between them. The CDR3 DNA sequence: TGTGCCAGTAGTATAATGGGGGGAACAGATACGCAGTATTTT. Its protein is CASSIMGGTDTQYF.

Only a few counts were recorded for this clone. The chain combines TRBV7-2 with TRBJ1-5; D call uncertain. The CDR3 spans 14 residues. The germline V gene has CDR1 SGHTA and CDR2 FQGNSA. V was cut by 2 bases and J by 4 bases, with 9 bases left in between. In DNA form, the CDR3 reads TGTGCCAGCAGCTTAAACCCTCTGAATCAGCCCCAGCATTTT. It codes for CASSLNPLNQPQHF. Together with reference TRBV7-2 and TRBJ1-5, the CDR3 gives the full variable domain: GAGVSQSPSNKVTEKGKDVELRCDPISGHTALYWYRQSLGQGLEFLIYFQGNSAPDKSGLPSDRFSAERTGGSVSTLTIQRTQQEDSAVYLCASSLNPLNQPQHFGDGTRLSIL.

This clone was observed a few times. The rearrangement joins TRBV19 to TRBJ2-7, with 10 nucleotides matching TRBD1. V was pared by 3 bases and J by 3 bases, with 2 bases of the junction left unmatched. CDR3 length: 14 amino acids. Germline lookup yields CDR1 LNHDA and CDR2 SQIVND (reference sequence). CDR3 sequence (DNA): TGTGCCAGTAGTATCGGGACAGGGGTCTACGAGCAGTACTTC. This translates into CASSIGTGVYEQYF.

In DNA form, the CDR3 reads TGTGCCAGCAGCTTAGATTTTGGACGTCCGGATGGCTACACCTTC. It encodes CASSLDFGRPDGYTF. The chain is built from TRBV7-8 and TRBJ1-2; D is uncertain. Germline values: CDR1 SGHVS, CDR2 FQNEAQ. This CDR3 has 15 residues. V was cut by 1 base and J by 6 bases, with 15 bases left in between.

The sample holds a few counts of this clone. The rearrangement joins TRBV6-5 to TRBJ1-1, with TRBD1 matching over 7 bases. The CDR3 contains 13 residues. CDR1 and CDR2 (germline): MNHEY, SVGAGI. V shed 7 bases, J shed 1 base, and the junction held 3 bases outside the gene matches. In nucleotides, the CDR3 is TGTGCCAGCAACGGACAGGCGAACACTGAAGCTTTCTTT. Its translation is CASNGQANTEAFF.

Only one count was recorded for this clone. The rearrangement links TRBV19 to TRBJ1-1; no definite D call. The CDR3 loop spans 13 amino acids. V lost 4 bases and J 4 bases, leaving 10 bases between the germline ends. Germline V gene lookup returns CDR1 LNHDA and CDR2 SQIVND (reference sequence). The CDR3 loop reads CASSKRESTEAFF. The CDR3 coding sequence is TGTGCCAGTAGTAAACGGGAGAGCACTGAAGCTTTCTTT.

The J gene is TRBJ2-5, the V gene TRBV9, with 9 nucleotides matching TRBD2. The CDR3 spans 15 residues. Germline assignment: CDR1 SGDLS and CDR2 YYNGEE. V gave up 2 bases and J gave up 5 bases; unmatched junction bases: 7. The DNA for the CDR3 is TGTGCCAGCAGCGTTCAAGCGGGGGGCGAGGAGACCCAGTACTTC. It encodes CASSVQAGGEETQYF.

V usage is TRBV29-1 and J usage is TRBJ2-7; D is possibly TRBD1 or TRBD2 (5 bases each). The CDR3 runs to 13 residues. The germline V gene encodes CDR1 SQVTM and CDR2 ANQGSEA. V was cut by 8 bases and J by 5 bases, with 19 bases left in between. This chain's CDR3 is CSIATASRDEQYF. CDR3 sequence (DNA): TGCAGCATTGCGACAGCCTCGAGGGACGAGCAGTACTTC.

The chain uses TRBV6-6 and TRBJ2-3; D possibly matches TRBD1 or TRBD2 (5 bases each). Germline lookup yields CDR1 MNHNY and CDR2 SVGAGI (reference sequence). The CDR3 runs to 16 residues. Trimming removed 6 bases at V and 5 bases at J, with 21 bases between. The CDR3 region has the DNA TGTGCCAGCAGCTCAGCTACGGGGCAGGGAATAGATACGCAGTATTTT. Protein sequence: CASSSATGQGIDTQYF.

The rearrangement joins TRBV13 to TRBJ1-5; 7 nucleotides align to TRBD1. The CDR3 runs to 14 residues. Germline CDR1 reads PRHDT; CDR2 reads FYEKMQ (reference sequence). The ends lost 2 bases at V and 3 bases at J; junction bases unmatched: 1. The CDR3 here is CASSLTGDNQPQHF. The DNA for the CDR3 is TGTGCCAGCAGCTTAACAGGGGACAATCAGCCCCAGCATTTT.

V and J are TRBV30 and TRBJ1-4; 10 bases are a match to TRBD1. Germline V gene data show CDR1 as GTSNPN and CDR2 as SVGIG (reference sequence). The CDR3 has 14 residues. V was clipped by 5 bases and J by 3 bases; unmatched bases: 3. CDR3 bases: TGTGCCTGGGGGACAGGGGAAGCTAATGAAAAACTGTTTTTT. Amino acid sequence: CAWGTGEANEKLFF.

This sequence joins TRBV6-5 and TRBJ2-7; 7 positions agree with TRBD2. The CDR3 totals 15 residues. The germline CDR1 and CDR2 sequences are MNHEY and SVGAGI. Trimming at V came to 6 bases and at J to 1 base, leaving 9 bases not matched to a gene. CDR3 region: CASSPGLVMSYEQYF. The CDR3 region has the DNA TGTGCCAGCAGCCCCGGACTAGTGATGTCCTACGAGCAGTACTTC.

This chain links TRBV28 with TRBJ1-2; 8 positions agree with TRBD1. The V and J ends lost 3 bases and 11 bases, in that order; junction bases with no gene match: 8. Germline V lookup: CDR1 MDHEN, CDR2 SYDVKM. The CDR3 contains 13 residues. This CDR3 reads CASSLGGQGGYTF. The DNA of the CDR3 is TGTGCCAGCAGTTTGGGAGGACAGGGTGGATACACCTTC.

The table lists this clone with a count of one. The chain employs TRBV7-3 and TRBJ2-2; the match to TRBD1 covers 10 bases. The CDR3 runs to 15 residues. Germline assignment: CDR1 SGHTA and CDR2 FQGTGA. Germline trimming cut 5 bases from V and 3 bases from J; bases unmatched to any gene: 3. The CDR3 sequence is CASSPGTGDTGELFF. Written as DNA, the CDR3 is TGTGCCAGCAGCCCTGGGACAGGGGACACCGGGGAGCTGTTTTTT.

This clone has just a few counts. The V call is TRBV9, the J call TRBJ2-1; 10 nucleotides line up with TRBD2. The V gene's germline CDR1 is SGDLS and CDR2 YYNGEE. The CDR3 totals 16 residues. V trimming: 4 bases; J trimming: 4 bases; junction bases outside the gene matches: 8. CDR3 loop: CASSPLAGEGYNEQFF. CDR3 bases: TGTGCCAGCAGCCCCCTAGCGGGAGAGGGGTACAATGAGCAGTTCTTC. Based on the CDR3 plus reference TRBV9 and TRBJ2-1, the full variable domain is DSGVTQTPKHLITATGQRVTLRCSPRSGDLSVYWYQQSLDQGLQFLIQYYNGEERAKGNILERFSAQQFPDLHSELNLSSLELGDSALYFCASSPLAGEGYNEQFFGPGTRLTVL.

The CDR3 reads CASSFQSAGQETQYF. CDR3 in DNA: TGTGCCAGCAGCTTCCAGTCTGCGGGCCAAGAGACCCAGTACTTC. This chain connects TRBV13 to TRBJ2-5; the D gene is possibly TRBD2 (5 bases). This CDR3 is 15 amino acids long. Trimming removed 3 bases from V and 1 base from J, with 12 bases in between. The germline V gene encodes CDR1 PRHDT and CDR2 FYEKMQ (reference sequence). Complete variable domain (other parts from reference TRBV13 and TRBJ2-5): AAGVIQSPRHLIKEKRETATLKCYPIPRHDTVYWYQQGPGQDPQFLISFYEKMQSDKGSIPDRFSAQQFSDYHSELNMSSLELGDSALYFCASSFQSAGQETQYFGPGTRLLVL.

A few counts support this clone. The V call is TRBV5-6, the J call TRBJ1-6; D unclear. From germline, CDR1 is SGHDT and CDR2 YYEEEE. Trimming removed 0 bases from V and 8 bases from J, with 12 bases in between. The CDR3 covers 15 residues. The CDR3 region has the DNA TGTGCCAGCAGCTTGGCCGTTGGGGTAGATTCACCCCTCCACTTT. This codes for CASSLAVGVDSPLHF.